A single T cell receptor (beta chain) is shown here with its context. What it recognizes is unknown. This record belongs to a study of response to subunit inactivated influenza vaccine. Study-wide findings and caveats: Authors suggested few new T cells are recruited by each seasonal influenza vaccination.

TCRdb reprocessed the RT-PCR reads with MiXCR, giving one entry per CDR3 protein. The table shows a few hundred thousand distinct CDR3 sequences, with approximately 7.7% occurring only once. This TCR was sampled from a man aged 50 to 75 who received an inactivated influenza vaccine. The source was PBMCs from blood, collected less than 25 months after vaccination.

CDR3 sequence: CSATRTAAYGYTF. The CDR3 DNA sequence: TGCAGTGCTACCCGGACGGCGGCCTATGGCTACACCTTC. This sequence joins TRBV20-1 and TRBJ1-2; the D is unclear. The CDR3 is 13 residues long. Trimming removed 4 bases at V and 4 bases at J, with 13 bases between. Looked up from germline, CDR1 is DFQATT and CDR2 is SNEGSKA (reference sequence).